The 25 T cell receptor beta chains below all came from one sample that was sequenced in a study of T-cell memory formation after mild COVID-19. TCRdb analysed the 5' RACE reads with MiXCR anew, one entry per CDR3 protein. The sample includes about 130,000 distinct CDR3 sequences, approximately 25% of them seen just once. Sequencing used PBMCs or a T cell subset sorted from them (not recorded which). The receptor source for this set is an adult woman who had mild COVID-19 (a few samples of this study predate the infection). Cell type and time point are not known.

With regard to this clonotype: The junction differs from germline at one of its ends, possibly a read error. V gene TRBV12-3 or TRBV12-4 combines with J gene TRBJ2-1; D ambiguous. The CDR3 loop spans 11 amino acids. This CDR3 reads CASSLGPHQLF. In DNA, the CDR3 is TGTGCCAGCAGTTTAGGTCCACATCAGCTCTTC.

The chain employs TRBV2 and TRBJ2-1; TRBD2 agrees at 7 bases. Looked up from germline, CDR1 is SNHLY and CDR2 is FYNNEI. This CDR3 has 13 residues. In DNA, the CDR3 is TGTGCTAGGGCCGGGAGGACCCCCAATGAGCAGTTCTTC. As protein: CARAGRTPNEQFF.

This rearrangement joins TRBV7-9 to TRBJ2-7; D remains unclear. The V gene lost 5 bases and the J gene lost 5 bases, with 7 bases spanning the gap. This CDR3 has 11 amino acids. CDR1 is SEHNR, CDR2 FQNEAQ, per germline (reference sequence). Written as DNA, the CDR3 is TGTGCCAGCAGCCATTCGCACGAGCAGTACTTC. It is translated as CASSHSHEQYF.

This clonotype has only a few counts. CDR3 loop: CATSRDGTTGELFF. The CDR3 DNA sequence: TGTGCCACCAGCAGGGACGGTACAACCGGGGAGCTGTTTTTT. The rearrangement joins TRBV15 to TRBJ2-2; D remains ambiguous. CDR1 LNHNV and CDR2 YYDKDF come from the germline V gene (reference sequence). V gave up 3 bases and J gave up 5 bases, with 10 bases separating them. The CDR3 length is 14 residues.

This clonotype was counted between two and nine times. The gene calls are TRBV20-1 and TRBJ1-1; 8 bases fit TRBD1. Germline CDR1 DFQATT, CDR2 SNEGSKA (reference sequence). V lost 6 bases to trimming and J lost 1 base; unmatched junction nucleotides: 4. The CDR3 spans 13 residues. CDR3 sequence reads: CSARDRGNTEAFF. In nucleotides, the CDR3 is TGCAGTGCCCGTGACAGGGGGAACACTGAAGCTTTCTTT.

V and J are TRBV30 and TRBJ2-7; D may be TRBD2 (6 bases). This CDR3 region has 13 residues. Germline CDR1 is GTSNPN and CDR2 is SVGIG (reference sequence). The CDR3 spells CAASLEGSDEQYF. In DNA form, the CDR3 reads TGTGCGGCTAGTTTGGAGGGTTCCGACGAGCAGTACTTC. Combining the CDR3 with reference TRBV30 and TRBJ2-7 gives the whole variable domain SQTIHQWPATLVQPVGSPLSLECTVEGTSNPNLYWYRQAAGRGLQLLFYSVGIGQISSEVPQNLSASRPQDRQFILSSKKLLLSDSGFYLCAASLEGSDEQYFGPGTRLTVT.

This clonotype was seen a handful of times. This sequence joins TRBV6-6 and TRBJ1-1; D gene ambiguous. Germline CDR1 reads MNHNY; CDR2 reads SVGAGI (reference sequence). Trimming took off 5 bases at V and 4 bases at J, with 14 bases between the two ends. The CDR3 contains 14 residues. Here the CDR3 reads CASSAVWGGTEAFF. In DNA form, the CDR3 reads TGTGCCAGCAGTGCTGTATGGGGAGGCACTGAAGCTTTCTTT.

Only a few counts were recorded for this clonotype. V is TRBV28 and J is TRBJ2-7; no clear D. Trimming took 2 bases from V and 4 from J, leaving 6 bases between them. This CDR3 contains 12 residues. Germline V gene sequence: CDR1 MDHEN, CDR2 SYDVKM. CDR3 in amino acids: CASSLSEYEQYF. CDR3 nucleotides: TGTGCCAGCAGTTTAAGCGAGTACGAGCAGTACTTC.

This clonotype was counted only a few times. V is TRBV7-7 and J is TRBJ2-1; 9 bases align to TRBD2. CDR3 length equals 15 residues. Germline V CDR1 and CDR2: SSHAT, FNYEAQ (reference sequence). CDR3 residues: CATTIWREGYNEQFF. In DNA, the CDR3 is TGTGCTACCACCATTTGGCGGGAGGGGTACAATGAGCAGTTCTTC. The full variable domain, rest sourced from reference TRBV7-7 and TRBJ2-1, is GAGVSQSPRYKVTKRGQDVTLRCDPISSHATLYWYQQALGQGPEFLTYFNYEAQPDKSGLPSDRFSAERPEGSISTLTIQRTEQRDSAMYRCATTIWREGYNEQFFGPGTRLTVL.

This clonotype has more than one count but fewer than ten. The rearrangement joins TRBV12-3 or TRBV12-4 to TRBJ2-3; weak D call: TRBD2 (6 bases). V was clipped by 3 bases and J by 2 bases, with 9 bases between them. This CDR3 comprises 14 residues. DNA of the CDR3: TGTGCCAGCAGTTTCGGCGGGATCACAGATACGCAGTATTTT. Amino acids: CASSFGGITDTQYF.

The chain joins TRBV16 to TRBJ1-2; D perhaps matches TRBD1 (6 bases). Germline lookup yields CDR1 KGHSY and CDR2 FQNENV. CDR3 length equals 15 residues. Trimming left V 6 bases short and J 3 bases short, with 17 bases between. The CDR3 sequence is CASSPGGSPDYGYTF. CDR3 DNA: TGTGCCAGCAGTCCGGGGGGCAGTCCGGACTATGGCTACACCTTC.

V and J are TRBV20-1 and TRBJ1-2; 8 bases are shared with TRBD1. V lost 5 bases and J lost 4; bases outside the gene matches: 9. CDR3 size: 14 residues. The V gene's germline CDR1 is DFQATT and CDR2 SNEGSKA (reference sequence). CDR3 nucleotide sequence: TGCAGTGCTCATCTAGGACAGGGAGCCTATGGCTACACCTTC. It translates to CSAHLGQGAYGYTF.

The sample holds many counts of this clonotype. The chain is built from TRBV7-9 and TRBJ2-7; 7 nucleotides match TRBD1. The ends lost 6 bases at V and 0 bases at J; junction bases unmatched: 8. The CDR3 extends over 15 amino acids. CDR1 and CDR2 (germline): SEHNR, FQNEAQ (reference sequence). DNA of the CDR3: TGTGCCAGCAGATACGGGACAGCCCTCTCCTACGAGCAGTACTTC. Its translation is CASRYGTALSYEQYF.

The genes are TRBV4-3 and TRBJ2-3, with 10 bases identical to TRBD2. V lost 0 bases to trimming and J lost 2 bases; unmatched junction nucleotides: 8. This CDR3 spans 18 amino acids. Germline values: CDR1 LGHNA, CDR2 YSLEER. This CDR3 is CASSQDWLAGANTDTQYF. The CDR3 DNA sequence: TGCGCCAGCAGCCAAGATTGGCTAGCGGGAGCAAACACAGATACGCAGTATTTT.

This rearrangement joins TRBV7-9 to TRBJ2-1, with D possibly called TRBD1 or TRBD2 (5 bases each). Germline V gene lookup returns CDR1 SEHNR and CDR2 FQNEAQ (reference sequence). Trimming shortened V by 0 bases and J by 2 bases, and 11 bases separated the two germline ends. The CDR3 runs 16 residues. The CDR3 nucleotides read TGTGCCAGCAGCTTAGCGGTGAGGGGCCCCTACAATGAGCAGTTCTTC. This encodes CASSLAVRGPYNEQFF.

The chain couples TRBV19 to TRBJ1-3, with 7 positions matching TRBD1. Germline lookup yields CDR1 LNHDA and CDR2 SQIVND (reference sequence). The CDR3 has 15 amino acids. Trimming cost V 5 bases and J 4 bases; bases outside gene matches: 8. The CDR3: CASSATGAPGNTIYF. CDR3 bases: TGTGCCAGTAGTGCAACAGGGGCTCCGGGAAACACCATATATTTT.

In this sample, this clonotype turned up a few times. The DNA of the CDR3 is TGTGCCAGCAGCCCCCAGGGGGAGACAGATACGCAGTATTTT. It codes for CASSPQGETDTQYF. This rearrangement joins TRBV7-6 to TRBJ2-3; the match to TRBD1 covers 7 bases. The CDR3 sequence is 14 residues long. Per germline, CDR1 SGHVS and CDR2 FNYEAQ. Trimming at V came to 5 bases and at J to 3 bases, leaving 5 bases not matched to a gene.

In its sample, this clonotype was seen a few times. The genes are TRBV29-1 and TRBJ2-6; unclear D gene. The CDR3 covers 16 residues. The germline gives CDR1 SQVTM, CDR2 ANQGSEA. Trimming shortened V by 4 bases and J by 0 bases, and 13 bases separated the two germline ends. For the CDR3, the DNA is TGCAGCGTTGTAACGGGCGCCTCCTCTGGGGCCAACGTCCTGACTTTC. Residues: CSVVTGASSGANVLTF.

The V and J genes are TRBV4-1 and TRBJ2-7; no reliable D call. Trimming left V 4 bases short and J 4 bases short, with 14 bases between. Germline lookup yields CDR1 MGHRA and CDR2 YSYEKL. The CDR3 length is 14 residues. The CDR3 sequence is CASSRSQETYEQYF. Here the CDR3 DNA reads TGCGCCAGCAGCCGTTCGCAGGAAACTTACGAGCAGTACTTC.

The V gene is TRBV15, the J gene TRBJ2-3, with D perhaps matching TRBD1 or TRBD2 (5 bases each). CDR3 size: 17 residues. Germline loops: CDR1 LNHNV, CDR2 YYDKDF (reference sequence). Between the trimmed V and J ends, which lost 0 bases and 0 bases, there was a span of 13 bases. DNA of the CDR3: TGTGCCACCAGCAGAGAACGCCTAGGGGAGAGCACAGATACGCAGTATTTT. Protein sequence: CATSRERLGESTDTQYF.

This clonotype was seen more than once but under ten times. The chain uses TRBV9 and TRBJ1-6, with D possibly matching TRBD1 (5 bases). This CDR3 spans 16 amino acids. Trimming left V 0 bases short and J 3 bases short, with 10 bases between. CDR1 SGDLS and CDR2 YYNGEE come from the germline V gene. The CDR3 coding sequence is TGTGCCAGCAGCGTAGCGGGGCGCTTCTATAATTCACCCCTCCACTTT. Encoded protein: CASSVAGRFYNSPLHF.

This clonotype was seen more than once but under ten times. The chain carries TRBV20-1 and TRBJ2-1; 10 nucleotides align to TRBD2. The CDR3 contains 13 residues. Germline V lookup: CDR1 DFQATT, CDR2 SNEGSKA (reference sequence). CDR3 protein: CSAGLADYNEQFF. The CDR3 nucleotides read TGCAGCGCCGGACTAGCGGACTACAATGAGCAGTTCTTC.

The table lists this clonotype with a few counts. The CDR3 loop is CASSPRDRIHGAYEQYF. DNA for the CDR3: TGTGCCAGCAGTCCCCGGGACAGGATCCACGGGGCCTACGAGCAGTACTTC. The genes are TRBV27 and TRBJ2-7; TRBD1 matches at 8 bases. The CDR3 has 17 residues. V lost 5 bases and J lost 2; bases outside the gene matches: 14. The germline CDR1 and CDR2 sequences are MNHEY and SMNVEV (reference sequence).

This clonotype was found a few times. This chain connects TRBV7-2 to TRBJ1-1; TRBD1 is a possible D gene (6 bases). This CDR3 comprises 14 residues. Germline-derived CDR1 and CDR2 are SGHTA and FQGNSA. V was clipped by 0 bases and J by 8 bases, with 13 bases between them. The CDR3 reads CASSLAGTGWEAFF. The CDR3 DNA reads TGTGCCAGCAGCTTAGCTGGTACAGGGTGGGAAGCTTTCTTT.

The rearrangement joins TRBV9 to TRBJ2-1; 9 bases are a match to TRBD2. Germline V lookup: CDR1 SGDLS, CDR2 YYNGEE. This CDR3 is 15 amino acids long. J lost 6 bases, V lost 4 bases, and 8 bases had no gene match. The CDR3 DNA reads as TGTGCCAGCAGCCCCGGGACTAGCATCATCAATGAGCAGTTCTTC. It yields the protein CASSPGTSIINEQFF.